This T cell receptor beta chain came from a study of blood T cell repertoires in COVID-19. The CDR3 contains 15 residues. Germline V gene data show CDR1 as MNHEY and CDR2 as SMNVEV (reference sequence). V gave up 3 bases and J gave up 2 bases, with 11 bases separating them. The protocol was immunoSEQ multiplex PCR, while the TCRdb copy is restricted to in-frame clones and leaves out a portion. The sample records roughly 200,000 clones, less than 80% being singletons. The sample was peripheral blood. The receptor comes from a man aged 45-60 years who had recovered from COVID-19. The gene calls are TRBV27 and TRBJ2-1; a weak D match, TRBD1 (6 bases). The CDR3 loop reads CASSFSGVPYNEQFF. The CDR3 coding sequence is TGTGCCAGCAGTTTTTCAGGGGTTCCCTACAATGAGCAGTTCTTC.